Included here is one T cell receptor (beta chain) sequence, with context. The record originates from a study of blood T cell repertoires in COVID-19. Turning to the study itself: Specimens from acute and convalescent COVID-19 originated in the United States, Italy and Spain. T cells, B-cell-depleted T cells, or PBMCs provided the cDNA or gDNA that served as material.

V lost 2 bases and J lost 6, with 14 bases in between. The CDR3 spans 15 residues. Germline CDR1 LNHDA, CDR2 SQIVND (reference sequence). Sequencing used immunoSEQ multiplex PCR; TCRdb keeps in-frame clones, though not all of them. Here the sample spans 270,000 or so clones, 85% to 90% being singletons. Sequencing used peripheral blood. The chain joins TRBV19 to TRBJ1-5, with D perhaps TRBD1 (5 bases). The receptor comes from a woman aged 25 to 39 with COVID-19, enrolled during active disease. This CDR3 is CASSILGGFGQPQHF. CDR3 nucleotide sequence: TGTGCCAGTAGTATACTGGGGGGGTTCGGTCAGCCCCAGCATTTT.